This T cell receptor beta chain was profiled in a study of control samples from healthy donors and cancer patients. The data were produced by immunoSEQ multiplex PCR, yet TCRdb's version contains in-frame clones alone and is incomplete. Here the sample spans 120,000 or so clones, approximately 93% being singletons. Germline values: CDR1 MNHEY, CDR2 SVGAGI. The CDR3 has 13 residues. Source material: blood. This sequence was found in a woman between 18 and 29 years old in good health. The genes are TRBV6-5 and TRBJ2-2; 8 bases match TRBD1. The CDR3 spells CASGQGNTGELFF. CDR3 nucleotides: TGTGCTAGCGGACAGGGGAACACCGGGGAGCTGTTTTTT.